One sample yielded the 7 T cell receptor beta chains listed below, sequenced in a study of T-cell reconstitution after alpha-beta-depleted transplantation in children. TCRbeta library preparation incorporated unique molecular identifiers. TCRdb reprocessed the PCR reads via MiXCR and lists one record per CDR3 protein. The data contain roughly 220,000 distinct CDR3 sequences, around 13% of them seen just once; the ten biggest clones take up 2% to 3%. The specimen was PBMCs from the stem cell graft donor, collected from the stem cell graft. Receptors originate from a human donor who donated a stem cell graft to a child with acute lymphoblastic leukemia.

This clonotype was seen ten or more times. The chain couples TRBV20-1 to TRBJ1-2; the D is unclear. This CDR3 is 13 amino acids long. Trimming cost V 0 bases and J 2 bases, with 7 bases left between them. Looked up from germline, CDR1 is DFQATT and CDR2 is SNEGSKA (reference sequence). Here the CDR3 reads CSAREGRNYGYTF. DNA of the CDR3: TGCAGTGCTAGAGAGGGCCGGAACTATGGCTACACCTTC.

This clonotype was found many times. This sequence joins TRBV27 and TRBJ2-7, with D unresolved. V lost 5 bases and J 2 bases, leaving 10 bases between the germline ends. This CDR3 is built from 13 residues. Germline V gene lookup returns CDR1 MNHEY and CDR2 SMNVEV (reference sequence). Here the CDR3 DNA reads TGTGCCAGCAGTGCCAGACGTACCTACGAGCAGTACTTC. This translates into CASSARRTYEQYF.

At least ten counts were recorded for this clonotype. The chain carries TRBV6-5 and TRBJ2-3, with D unclear. Germline CDR1 MNHEY, CDR2 SVGAGI. This CDR3 has 14 residues. V lost 2 bases to trimming and J lost 5 bases, with 11 bases between them. CDR3 sequence: CASSYGGLGDTQYF. The CDR3 DNA reads as TGTGCCAGCAGTTACGGCGGTCTGGGAGATACGCAGTATTTT.

This clonotype was recorded many times. This chain links TRBV20-1 with TRBJ1-4, with D maybe TRBD1 (5 bases). This CDR3 spans 15 amino acids. V gave up 1 base and J gave up 4 bases, with 13 bases separating them. Germline CDR1 is DFQATT and CDR2 is SNEGSKA (reference sequence). The chain's CDR3 is CSARVVRQNNEKLFF. The CDR3 coding sequence is TGCAGTGCTAGAGTGGTGAGACAGAATAATGAAAAACTGTTTTTT.

Ten or more counts support this clonotype. The V and J genes are TRBV5-1 and TRBJ2-5; D perhaps matches TRBD2 (6 bases). CDR3 length: 15 residues. Germline values: CDR1 SGHRS, CDR2 YFSETQ. V was shortened by 0 bases and J by 1 base, with 10 bases between the two germline ends. The CDR3 protein is CASSLEGRIQETQYF. Written as DNA, the CDR3 is TGCGCCAGCAGCTTGGAGGGGAGGATCCAAGAGACCCAGTACTTC.

This clonotype came up many times. The CDR3 DNA follows: TGTGCCAGCACCTTAGCGGGAGGGCCAGCCGGGGAGCTGTTTTTT. It codes for CASTLAGGPAGELFF. V and J are TRBV28 and TRBJ2-2, with TRBD2 matching 11 bases. This CDR3 is 15 amino acids long. J gave up 6 bases and V 7 bases, and 7 bases lay outside the gene matches. The germline V gene has CDR1 MDHEN and CDR2 SYDVKM. Variable domain in full (rest from reference TRBV28 and TRBJ2-2): DVKVTQSSRYLVKRTGEKVFLECVQDMDHENMFWYRQDPGLGLRLIYFSYDVKMKEKGDIPEGYSVSREKKERFSLILESASTNQTSMYLCASTLAGGPAGELFFGEGSRLTVL.

The chain is built from TRBV6-2 or TRBV6-3 and TRBJ2-1; a possible D gene is TRBD2 (5 bases). V was trimmed by 6 bases and J by 2 bases, leaving 17 bases between them. The CDR3 is 16 amino acids. Germline V gene data show CDR1 as MNHEY and CDR2 as SVGEGT. CDR3 in amino acids: CASRSTLGVPYNEQFF. CDR3 nucleotides: TGTGCCAGCAGATCCACACTCGGGGTGCCCTACAATGAGCAGTTCTTC.